The 14 T cell receptor beta chains reported below all come from one sample, sequenced in a study of shared clonotypes between healthy human individuals. Sequencing used immunoSEQ multiplex PCR; TCRdb keeps in-frame clones, though not all of them. The sample has fewer than 3 million clones, around 92% seen once. The sequenced sample was naive CD4+ T cells from PBMCs. Stated subset: CD45RA+ positively selected. These receptors all stem from a man younger than 35 in good health. Some clones in this sample may be carry-over from other donors' samples.

The chain couples TRBV18 to TRBJ1-2; TRBD1 is a possible D gene (6 bases). V was cut by 2 bases and J by 2 bases, with 18 bases left in between. This CDR3 contains 17 residues. Germline CDR1 and CDR2: KGHSH and LQKENI. DNA for the CDR3: TGTGCCAGCTCACCAGTAATAGTGGACAGAGAAAACTATGGCTACACCTTC. It translates to CASSPVIVDRENYGYTF. The whole variable domain, remainder taken from reference TRBV18 and TRBJ1-2, is NAGVMQNPRHLVRRRGQEARLRCSPMKGHSHVYWYRQLPEEGLKFMVYLQKENIIDESGMPKERFSAEFPKEGPSILRIQQVVRGDSAAYFCASSPVIVDRENYGYTFGSGTRLTVV.

The chain employs TRBV7-3 and TRBJ2-3; TRBD1 matches at 8 bases. V lost 5 bases, J lost 2 bases, and 6 bases stayed unmatched. The CDR3 extends over 15 amino acids. Germline values: CDR1 SGHTA, CDR2 FQGTGA. The CDR3 loop is CASSVDRAFTDTQYF. As DNA, the CDR3 is TGTGCCAGCAGCGTGGACAGGGCCTTCACAGATACGCAGTATTTT.

V and J are TRBV15 and TRBJ2-1, with 8 nucleotides matching TRBD2. The CDR3 spans 17 residues. In germline, CDR1 is LNHNV, CDR2 YYDKDF (reference sequence). Unmatched junction bases numbered 8, after V lost 1 base and J lost 3 bases. As DNA, the CDR3 is TGTGCCACCAGCAGAGCGTCTAGCGGGTCTTACTACAATGAGCAGTTCTTC. Residues: CATSRASSGSYYNEQFF. Looking up the rest from reference TRBV15 and TRBJ2-1 gives the full variable domain: DAMVIQNPRYQVTQFGKPVTLSCSQTLNHNVMYWYQQKSSQAPKLLFHYYDKDFNNEADTPDNFQSRRPNTSFCFLDIRSPGLGDTAMYLCATSRASSGSYYNEQFFGPGTRLTVL.

CDR3 sequence (DNA): TGTGCCAGCAGTGAATGGATAGCGTCCTACAATGAGCAGTTCTTC. Protein sequence: CASSEWIASYNEQFF. The chain is built from TRBV6-1 and TRBJ2-1; D is perhaps TRBD2 (5 bases). CDR1 MNHNS and CDR2 SASEGT come from the germline V gene. The CDR3 has 15 amino acids. The V end lost 2 bases, the J end lost 1 base, and 9 bases lay between the germline ends.

This chain links TRBV29-1 with TRBJ1-5, with no clear D. The CDR3 sequence is 14 residues long. Trimming removed 4 bases at V and 0 bases at J, with 10 bases between. Germline CDR1 SQVTM, CDR2 ANQGSEA. The CDR3 coding sequence is TGCAGCGTTGCTGGCAGGAATAGCAATCAGCCCCAGCATTTT. Translation: CSVAGRNSNQPQHF.

The chain is built from TRBV30 and TRBJ1-2, with 8 bases aligning to TRBD1. Germline V gene lookup returns CDR1 GTSNPN and CDR2 SVGIG (reference sequence). The CDR3 contains 13 residues. Trimming removed 1 base from V and 7 bases from J; junction bases left unmatched: 5. The CDR3 loop is CAWSASRGPGYTF. The CDR3 coding sequence is TGTGCCTGGAGTGCTTCCAGGGGGCCTGGCTACACCTTC. The full variable domain, completed using reference TRBV30 and TRBJ1-2, is SQTIHQWPATLVQPVGSPLSLECTVEGTSNPNLYWYRQAAGRGLQLLFYSVGIGQISSEVPQNLSASRPQDRQFILSSKKLLLSDSGFYLCAWSASRGPGYTFGSGTRLTVV.

This rearrangement joins TRBV4-1 to TRBJ2-7; 7 bases agree with TRBD2. Germline CDR1 MGHRA, CDR2 YSYEKL. The length of the CDR3 is 14 residues. The V segment lost 1 base and the J segment 4 bases; nucleotides outside the gene matches: 4. The CDR3 nucleotides are TGCGCCAGCAGCCAAGCCGAGCGGGATTACGAGCAGTACTTC. Encoded protein: CASSQAERDYEQYF.

Only one count was recorded for this clone. The sample has other DNA sequences that encode this CDR3 too. The chain couples TRBV5-1 to TRBJ1-2, with D unresolved. The germline V gene has CDR1 SGHRS and CDR2 YFSETQ. The CDR3 loop spans 13 amino acids. V was shortened by 1 base and J by 6 bases, with 10 bases between the two germline ends. CDR3 sequence (DNA): TGCGCCAGCAGCTTGAGTGCCGGGGATGGCTACACCTTC. This codes for CASSLSAGDGYTF.

The chain is built from TRBV2 and TRBJ2-4; tentatively, D is TRBD2 (6 bases). The CDR3 extends over 11 amino acids. Germline V gene data show CDR1 as SNHLY and CDR2 as FYNNEI. Trimming shortened V by 6 bases and J by 14 bases, and 14 bases separated the two germline ends. CDR3 sequence reads: CASRRDHLKYF. The DNA of the CDR3 is TGTGCCAGCAGGCGGGACCACTTGAAGTACTTC.

The chain is built from TRBV5-1 and TRBJ2-5, with 7 bases lining up with TRBD2. The V and J ends lost 7 bases and 2 bases, in that order; junction bases with no gene match: 8. The CDR3 consists of 14 residues. CDR1 is SGHRS and CDR2 is YFSETQ in the germline V gene. In DNA, the CDR3 is TGCGCCAGCGCGCGGTCGCGGGAGCAAGAGACCCAGTACTTC. It specifies CASARSREQETQYF.

The chain is built from TRBV7-2 and TRBJ2-2; D not certain. This CDR3 is built from 17 residues. Germline-derived CDR1 and CDR2 are SGHTA and FQGNSA. V was cut by 3 bases and J by 0 bases, with 14 bases left in between. CDR3 in DNA: TGTGCCAGCAGCTTTAGAAGGGCTCCTGCGAACACCGGGGAGCTGTTTTTT. Protein product: CASSFRRAPANTGELFF.

The chain links TRBV19 to TRBJ1-4; D uncertain. CDR1 is LNHDA, CDR2 SQIVND, per germline (reference sequence). The CDR3 consists of 13 residues. V was clipped by 0 bases and J by 8 bases, with 7 bases between them. CDR3 amino acids: CASSIDVEEKLFF. CDR3 coding DNA: TGTGCCAGTAGTATAGACGTGGAGGAAAAACTGTTTTTT.

The chain combines TRBV27 with TRBJ2-3, with TRBD1 matching 7 bases. Losses at the gene ends were 4 bases for V and 8 bases for J; bases not matched to a gene: 21. Germline CDR1 and CDR2: MNHEY and SMNVEV (reference sequence). The CDR3 has 18 residues. For the CDR3, the DNA is TGTGCCAGCAGTTCCCCACATACAGGGGCCCCCGGGAAGAGTACGCAGTATTTT. This codes for CASSSPHTGAPGKSTQYF.

As for this clone: Other DNA sequences of this sample code for an identical CDR3. This chain connects TRBV5-1 to TRBJ2-7; 11 nucleotides agree with TRBD1. V shed 6 bases and J 3 bases; nucleotides not matched to a gene: 5. The CDR3 runs 14 residues. CDR1 is SGHRS and CDR2 is YFSETQ in the germline V gene. CDR3 in amino acids: CASTPGTGGYEQYF. Written as DNA, the CDR3 is TGCGCCAGCACACCCGGGACAGGGGGCTACGAGCAGTACTTC.